One TCR beta chain is described in this entry. The CDR3 goes on 3 residues after the read ends, and that part is filled in from the germline J gene. This sample was taken from a study of T cells in women clearing cervical HPV infection. The wider study: Case blood was drawn when the lesion was first found; control blood after infection became undetectable.

Assay used: immunoSEQ multiplex PCR; TCRdb lists only in-frame clones, some missing. The listing contains around 35,000 clones. The CDR3 runs to 15 residues. J gave up 4 bases and V 6 bases, and 12 bases lay outside the gene matches. CDR1 and CDR2 (germline): SNHLY, FYNNEI. Source material: blood buffy coat. V usage is TRBV2 and J usage is TRBJ2-7, with TRBD2 identical over 7 bases. This receptor was obtained from a woman between 18 and 69 years old with a cervical HPV16 infection that either progressed to CIN3+ or cleared (not recorded which). The CDR3 region is CASSNQPALAYEQYF. The CDR3 DNA, read in part, is TGTGCCAGCAGCAACCAGCCCGCACTAGCGTACGAG.